These 3 T cell receptor beta chains were all obtained from the same sample, sequenced in a study of glioma-infiltrating T cells. Amplification of TCR alpha and beta CDR3 regions from RNA used iRepertoire nested multiplex PCR. TCRdb passed the multiplex PCR reads through MiXCR, listing each CDR3 protein once. The table shows tens of thousands of distinct CDR3 sequences, with around 40% occurring only once. The sample taken for sequencing was glioma tissue, nonneoplastic brain tissue, or PBMCs (not recorded which). These receptors were taken from a human donor with low-grade glioma or glioblastoma, undergoing nonglioma brain surgery, or in good health (not recorded which).

This clonotype has at least ten counts. The CDR3 bases are TGTGCCAGCAGTTACGGGGGACAGGGGTCGAACGAGCAGTACTTC. Encoded protein: CASSYGGQGSNEQYF. The V gene is TRBV6-6, the J gene TRBJ2-7, with TRBD1 matching 10 bases. V lost 2 bases and J lost 5; bases outside the gene matches: 6. There are 15 residues in the CDR3. Germline V gene lookup returns CDR1 MNHNY and CDR2 SVGAGI (reference sequence).

The chain combines TRBV7-8 with TRBJ2-1; no clear D. Germline CDR1 reads SGHVS; CDR2 reads FQNEAQ. Trimming removed 5 bases from V and 8 bases from J, with 10 bases in between. The CDR3 loop spans 12 amino acids. CDR3 sequence (DNA): TGTGCCAGCAGCGGCAGGACCTATGAGCAGTTCTTC. It translates to CASSGRTYEQFF.

As concerns this clonotype: Given a much more abundant clone one base away, this may be a read error. V usage is TRBV5-4 and J usage is TRBJ2-1; D remains ambiguous. Germline V gene lookup returns CDR1 SGHNT and CDR2 YYREEE (reference sequence). The CDR3 covers 14 residues. Here the CDR3 reads CASSFTNLPNEQSF. The CDR3 DNA reads as TGTGCCAGCAGCTTTACGAACCTCCCCAATGAGCAGTCCTTC. Drawing the rest from reference TRBV5-4 and TRBJ2-1, the complete variable domain is ETGVTQSPTHLIKTRGQQVTLRCSSQSGHNTVSWYQQALGQGPQFIFQYYREEENGRGNFPPRFSGLQFPNYSSELNVNALELDDSALYLCASSFTNLPNEQSFGPGTRLTVL.